This TCR beta chain emerged from a study of T cells in Graves' hyperthyroidism and ophthalmopathy. At the level of the study: Peripheral blood specimens were obtained at initial diagnosis, prior to any treatment.

Trimming cost V 6 bases and J 0 bases, with 18 bases left between them. From germline, CDR1 is DFQATT and CDR2 SNEGSKA (reference sequence). This CDR3 contains 16 residues. Uncontrolled infections, other autoimmune diseases, pregnancy or lactation led to exclusion of patients. Amplification targeted TCR beta CDR3 regions from RNA transcripts. The TCR CDR3 first-round RT-PCR relied on the HTBI primer set. TCRdb called the multiplex PCR reads again in MiXCR, with one record for every CDR3 protein. The table lists 500,000 to 650,000 distinct CDR3 sequences, roughly 14% of them singletons. This sequence originates from a woman between 50 and 59 years old with Graves' ophthalmopathy. The specimen was blood. This rearrangement joins TRBV20-1 to TRBJ2-4; D tentatively reads TRBD1 or TRBD2 (5 bases each). The CDR3 region is CSAPGGLQLAKNIQYF. CDR3 DNA: TGCAGTGCCCCTGGGGGTTTACAACTAGCCAAAAACATTCAGTACTTC.